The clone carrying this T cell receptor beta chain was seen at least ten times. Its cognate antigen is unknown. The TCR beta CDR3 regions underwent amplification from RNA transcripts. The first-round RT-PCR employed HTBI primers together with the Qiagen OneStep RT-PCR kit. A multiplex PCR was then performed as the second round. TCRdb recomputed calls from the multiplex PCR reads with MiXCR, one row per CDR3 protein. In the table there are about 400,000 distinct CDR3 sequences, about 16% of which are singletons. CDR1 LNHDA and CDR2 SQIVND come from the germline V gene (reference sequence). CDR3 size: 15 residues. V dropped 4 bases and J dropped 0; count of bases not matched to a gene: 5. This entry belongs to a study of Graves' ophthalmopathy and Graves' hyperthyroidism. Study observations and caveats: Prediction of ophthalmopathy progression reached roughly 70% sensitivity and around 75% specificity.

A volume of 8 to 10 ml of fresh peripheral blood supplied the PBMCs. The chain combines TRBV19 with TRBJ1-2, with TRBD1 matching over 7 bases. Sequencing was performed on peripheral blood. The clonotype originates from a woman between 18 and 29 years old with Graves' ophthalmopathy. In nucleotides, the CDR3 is TGTGCCAGTAGTAGGGGACAGCAATCTAACTATGGCTACACCTTC. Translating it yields CASSRGQQSNYGYTF.